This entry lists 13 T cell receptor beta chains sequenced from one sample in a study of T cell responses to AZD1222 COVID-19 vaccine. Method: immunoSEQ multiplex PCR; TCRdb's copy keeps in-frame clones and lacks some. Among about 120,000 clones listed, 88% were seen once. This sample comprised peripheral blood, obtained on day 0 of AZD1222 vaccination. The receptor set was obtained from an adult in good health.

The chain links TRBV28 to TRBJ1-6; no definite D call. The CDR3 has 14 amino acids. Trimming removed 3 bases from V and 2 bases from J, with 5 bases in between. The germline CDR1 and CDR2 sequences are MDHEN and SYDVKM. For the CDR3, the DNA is TGTGCCAGCAGTTTGGGGACCTATAATTCACCCCTCCACTTT. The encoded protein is CASSLGTYNSPLHF.

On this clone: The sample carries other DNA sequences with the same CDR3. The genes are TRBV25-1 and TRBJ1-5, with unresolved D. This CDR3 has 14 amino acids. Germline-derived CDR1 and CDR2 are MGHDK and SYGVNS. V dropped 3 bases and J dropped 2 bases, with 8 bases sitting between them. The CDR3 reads CASSEAGGNQPQHF. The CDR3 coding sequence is TGTGCCAGCAGTGAGGCCGGGGGCAATCAGCCCCAGCATTTT.

The CDR3 nucleotides are TGTGCCAGCAGCCAGGCGTCGGGGAATCAGCCCCAGCATTTT. This sequence encodes CASSQASGNQPQHF. The genes are TRBV3-1 (or the pseudogene TRBV3-2) and TRBJ1-5; no reliable D call. The germline V gene has CDR1 LGHDT and CDR2 YNNKEL (reference sequence). The CDR3 length is 14 residues. The V and J ends lost 3 bases and 4 bases respectively, with 10 bases between them.

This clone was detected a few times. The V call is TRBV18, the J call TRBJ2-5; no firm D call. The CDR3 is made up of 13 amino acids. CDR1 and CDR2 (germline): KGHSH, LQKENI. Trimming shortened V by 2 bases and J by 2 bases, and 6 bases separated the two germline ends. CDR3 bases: TGTGCCAGCTCACCAGATGCACAAGAGACCCAGTACTTC. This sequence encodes CASSPDAQETQYF.

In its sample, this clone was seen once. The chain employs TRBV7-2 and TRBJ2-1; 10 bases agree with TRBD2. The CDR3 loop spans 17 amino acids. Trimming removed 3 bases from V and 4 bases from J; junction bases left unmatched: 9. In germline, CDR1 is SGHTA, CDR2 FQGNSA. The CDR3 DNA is TGTGCCAGCAGCTTCTTAGCGGGGGGTTCGGGATACAATGAGCAGTTCTTC. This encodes CASSFLAGGSGYNEQFF.

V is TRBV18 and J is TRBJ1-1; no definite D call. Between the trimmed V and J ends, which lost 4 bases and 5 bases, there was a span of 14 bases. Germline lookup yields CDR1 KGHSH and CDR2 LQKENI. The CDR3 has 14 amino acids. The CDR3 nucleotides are TGTGCCAGCTCACAACCGGGCGCGGGGACTGAAGCTTTCTTT. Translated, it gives CASSQPGAGTEAFF.

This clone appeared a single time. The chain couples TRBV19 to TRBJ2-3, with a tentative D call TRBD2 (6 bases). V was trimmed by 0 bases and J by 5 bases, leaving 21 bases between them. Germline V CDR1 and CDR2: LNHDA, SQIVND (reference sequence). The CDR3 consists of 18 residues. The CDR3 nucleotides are TGTGCCAGTAGTATAGACACAATTGGGGCAGGGACTCGAGATACGCAGTATTTT. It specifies CASSIDTIGAGTRDTQYF.

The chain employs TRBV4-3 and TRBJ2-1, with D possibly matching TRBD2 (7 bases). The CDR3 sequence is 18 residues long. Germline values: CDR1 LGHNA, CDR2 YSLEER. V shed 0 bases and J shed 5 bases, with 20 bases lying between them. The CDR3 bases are TGCGCCAGCAGCCAAGATGTTTTGCGGGGGCCTTCAAACAATGAGCAGTTCTTC. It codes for CASSQDVLRGPSNNEQFF.

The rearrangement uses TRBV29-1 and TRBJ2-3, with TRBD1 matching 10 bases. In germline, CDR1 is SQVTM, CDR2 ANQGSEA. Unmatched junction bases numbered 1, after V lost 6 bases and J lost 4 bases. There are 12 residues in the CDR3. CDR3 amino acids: CSVGQGSDTQYF. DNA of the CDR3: TGCAGCGTGGGACAGGGGTCAGATACGCAGTATTTT.

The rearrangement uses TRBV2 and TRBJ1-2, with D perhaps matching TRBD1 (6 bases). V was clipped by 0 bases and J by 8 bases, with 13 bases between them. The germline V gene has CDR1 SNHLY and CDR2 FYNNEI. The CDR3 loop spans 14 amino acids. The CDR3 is CASSEATGRRGYTF. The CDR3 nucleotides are TGTGCCAGCAGTGAAGCCACAGGGAGGAGGGGCTACACCTTC.

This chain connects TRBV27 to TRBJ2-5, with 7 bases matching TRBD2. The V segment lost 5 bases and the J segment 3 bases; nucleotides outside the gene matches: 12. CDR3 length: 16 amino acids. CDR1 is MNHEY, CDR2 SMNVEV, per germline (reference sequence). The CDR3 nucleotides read TGTGCCAGCAGTACCCTTTGGACGGGGGGTAAAGAGACCCAGTACTTC. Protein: CASSTLWTGGKETQYF.

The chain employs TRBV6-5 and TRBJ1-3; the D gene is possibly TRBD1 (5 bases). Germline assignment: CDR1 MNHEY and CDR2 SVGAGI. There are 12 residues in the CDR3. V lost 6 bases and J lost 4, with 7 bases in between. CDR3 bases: TGTGCCAGCAGCAACAGGGGAAACACCATATATTTT. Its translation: CASSNRGNTIYF.

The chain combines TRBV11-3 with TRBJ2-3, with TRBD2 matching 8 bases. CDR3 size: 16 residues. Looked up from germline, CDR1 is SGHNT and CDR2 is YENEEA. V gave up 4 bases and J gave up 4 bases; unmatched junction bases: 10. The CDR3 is CASSSAFSGVPDTQYF. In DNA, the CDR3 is TGTGCCAGCAGCTCAGCGTTTAGCGGGGTGCCAGATACGCAGTATTTT.